The 22 T cell receptor beta chains listed next were all sequenced from one sample in a study of cytomegalovirus exposure and HLA in healthy donors. PCR primers comprised 60 Vbeta and 13 Jbeta primers. Assay: immunoSEQ multiplex PCR; the TCRdb copy retains only in-frame clones and omits some. The repertoire holds some 150,000 clones, around 64% seen once, with 2.8% in the top ten. The sample taken for sequencing was PBMCs. The receptors derive from a woman aged 25-40 years in good health and CMV-seronegative.

The chain recombines TRBV5-6 with TRBJ1-5; the D is unclear. The CDR3 extends over 13 amino acids. Germline-derived CDR1 and CDR2 are SGHDT and YYEEEE. The V end was cut by 5 bases, the J end by 6 bases, with 12 bases between. The DNA of the CDR3 is TGTGCCAGCAGTCCCTTCCGAGGTCAGCCCCAGCATTTT. Protein product: CASSPFRGQPQHF.

The CDR3 DNA reads as TGTGCCAGCGGACCCCCCACCGGGACTAGCGGGGTACCGCAGTACTTC. Translating gives CASGPPTGTSGVPQYF. The chain uses TRBV5-6 and TRBJ2-4; TRBD2 agrees at 13 bases. This CDR3 contains 16 residues. With 7 bases clipped from V and 13 bases from J, the junction kept 17 bases outside the gene matches. Germline CDR1 SGHDT, CDR2 YYEEEE.

The chain has TRBV7-6 and TRBJ2-1; 11 bases fit TRBD2. Germline CDR1 SGHVS, CDR2 FNYEAQ. The CDR3 consists of 15 residues. V gave up 5 bases and J gave up 5 bases; unmatched junction bases: 5. CDR3 sequence: CASSALAGVNNEQFF. The CDR3, as DNA: TGTGCCAGCAGCGCACTAGCGGGAGTTAACAATGAGCAGTTCTTC.

This clone was detected a few times. This chain joins TRBV11-1 and TRBJ2-7; D remains ambiguous. V lost 2 bases and J lost 3, with 5 bases in between. The CDR3 loop spans 12 amino acids. The V gene's germline CDR1 is SGHAT and CDR2 FQDESV (reference sequence). This CDR3 reads CASSLRSYEQYF. The CDR3 nucleotides read TGTGCCAGCAGCTTAAGGAGCTACGAGCAGTACTTC.

The V and J genes are TRBV14 and TRBJ2-7; 9 nucleotides align to TRBD1. The CDR3 is made up of 17 amino acids. V shed 2 bases, J shed 3 bases, and the junction held 11 bases outside the gene matches. Germline loops: CDR1 SGHDN, CDR2 FVKESK. The DNA for the CDR3 is TGTGCCAGCAGCCAACCCGGGACAGGGAGAGGCTACTACGAGCAGTACTTC. Residues: CASSQPGTGRGYYEQYF.

The chain combines TRBV2 with TRBJ1-6; TRBD1 is a possible D gene (5 bases). CDR3 length: 13 amino acids. The germline V gene has CDR1 SNHLY and CDR2 FYNNEI. V was pared by 4 bases and J by 6 bases, with 7 bases between. CDR3 sequence (DNA): TGTGCCAGCAGTGGGCAGGGTAATTCACCCCTCCACTTT. Translation gives CASSGQGNSPLHF.

Worth noting for this clone: Additional DNA sequences in this sample encode the identical CDR3. This chain joins TRBV18 and TRBJ2-5; a weak D match, TRBD2 (5 bases). Germline V gene lookup returns CDR1 KGHSH and CDR2 LQKENI. The V and J ends lost 3 bases and 3 bases respectively, with 5 bases between them. CDR3 length: 12 amino acids. CDR3 sequence: CASSPREETQYF. DNA of the CDR3: TGTGCCAGCTCACCGAGGGAAGAGACCCAGTACTTC.

The genes are TRBV5-1 and TRBJ2-1; 12 bases fit TRBD2. This CDR3 has 16 amino acids. Germline loops: CDR1 SGHRS, CDR2 YFSETQ. V lost 0 bases, J lost 6 bases, and 4 bases stayed unmatched. CDR3 sequence: CASSLVSSGRANEQFF. DNA for the CDR3: TGCGCCAGCAGCTTGGTGTCTAGCGGGAGGGCCAATGAGCAGTTCTTC.

J is TRBJ1-1 and V is TRBV9, with 7 bases identical to TRBD1. This CDR3 region has 15 residues. With V trimmed by 0 bases and J by 5 bases, 7 bases remained unmatched. Germline V gene sequence: CDR1 SGDLS, CDR2 YYNGEE. For the CDR3, the DNA is TGTGCCAGCAGCGTAGTTGACAGGGCCCGAACTGAAGCTTTCTTT. Protein sequence: CASSVVDRARTEAFF. Based on the CDR3 plus reference TRBV9 and TRBJ1-1, the full variable domain is DSGVTQTPKHLITATGQRVTLRCSPRSGDLSVYWYQQSLDQGLQFLIQYYNGEERAKGNILERFSAQQFPDLHSELNLSSLELGDSALYFCASSVVDRARTEAFFGQGTRLTVV.

A word on this clone: Mismatch with germline at one junction end may stem from a read error. At the DNA level, this CDR3 is encoded by other sequences in the same sample as well. The chain recombines TRBV28 with TRBJ1-5; 7 positions match TRBD1. Germline lookup yields CDR1 MDHEN and CDR2 SYDVKM. The CDR3 is 13 amino acids. CDR3 loop: CASRSGGDQPQHF. The CDR3 DNA is TGTGCTAGCAGGTCAGGGGGAGATCAGCCCCAGCATTTT.

The J gene is TRBJ2-7, the V gene TRBV13, with a tentative D call TRBD1 (5 bases). The germline CDR1 and CDR2 sequences are PRHDT and FYEKMQ (reference sequence). The length of the CDR3 is 14 residues. Trimming pared 6 bases from V and 3 bases from J, leaving 15 bases between. The CDR3 sequence is CASSFGPRGYEQYF. The DNA of the CDR3 is TGTGCCAGCAGTTTCGGGCCAAGGGGCTACGAGCAGTACTTC.

This chain joins TRBV19 and TRBJ2-7; D is unresolved. The CDR3 length is 13 residues. Trimming removed 4 bases from V and 2 bases from J, with 9 bases in between. Germline V gives CDR1 LNHDA, CDR2 SQIVND (reference sequence). This CDR3 reads CASSSDLAYEQYF. The CDR3 DNA is TGTGCCAGTAGTAGTGACTTGGCCTACGAGCAGTACTTC.

The V and J genes are TRBV18 and TRBJ1-1; possible D gene TRBD1, 5 bases. This CDR3 is built from 13 residues. V gave up 3 bases and J gave up 8 bases, with 13 bases separating them. CDR1 is KGHSH, CDR2 LQKENI, per germline. Here the CDR3 DNA reads TGTGCCAGCTCACCGGGACCGGGGGAGGAAGCTTTCTTT. This encodes CASSPGPGEEAFF.

The gene calls are TRBV5-1 and TRBJ2-5; 12 bases align to TRBD2. The V gene end was trimmed by 4 bases and the J gene end by 5 bases; junction bases not matched to a gene: 6. Germline loops: CDR1 SGHRS, CDR2 YFSETQ. CDR3 size: 15 residues. DNA for the CDR3: TGCGCCAGCAGCCCCTCCGGGACTAGCGGGGAGACCCAGTACTTC. Its translation: CASSPSGTSGETQYF. The variable domain in full, with the rest retrieved from reference TRBV5-1 and TRBJ2-5, is KAGVTQTPRYLIKTRGQQVTLSCSPISGHRSVSWYQQTPGQGLQFLFEYFSETQRNKGNFPGRFSGRQFSNSRSEMNVSTLELGDSALYLCASSPSGTSGETQYFGPGTRLLVL.

This clone appeared once. J is TRBJ2-2 and V is TRBV30; 10 nucleotides line up with TRBD2. Unmatched junction bases numbered 8, after V lost 0 bases and J lost 7 bases. The CDR3 runs 16 residues. The V gene's germline CDR1 is GTSNPN and CDR2 SVGIG (reference sequence). In nucleotides, the CDR3 is TGTGCCTGGAGTGTACGGTCTAGCGGGGGAGGCGGGGAGCTGTTTTTT. As protein: CAWSVRSSGGGGELFF. The entire variable domain, with the rest obtained from reference TRBV30 and TRBJ2-2, is as follows: SQTIHQWPATLVQPVGSPLSLECTVEGTSNPNLYWYRQAAGRGLQLLFYSVGIGQISSEVPQNLSASRPQDRQFILSSKKLLLSDSGFYLCAWSVRSSGGGGELFFGEGSRLTVL.

This clone was detected a few times. The rearrangement links TRBV7-2 to TRBJ1-2, with TRBD1 identical over 7 bases. Losses at the gene ends were 6 bases for V and 8 bases for J; bases not matched to a gene: 9. The CDR3 has 13 residues. Looked up from germline, CDR1 is SGHTA and CDR2 is FQGNSA. The CDR3 loop reads CASSLTGSEGYTF. For the CDR3, the DNA is TGTGCCAGCAGTTTGACAGGGTCGGAAGGCTACACCTTC.

The chain combines TRBV6-5 with TRBJ1-2; 10 nucleotides agree with TRBD1. The CDR3 is made up of 15 amino acids. Trimming at V came to 4 bases and at J to 7 bases, leaving 9 bases not matched to a gene. Germline CDR1 MNHEY, CDR2 SVGAGI. CDR3 residues: CASSWGTGASSGYTF. The CDR3 nucleotides read TGTGCCAGCAGTTGGGGGACAGGGGCTTCCTCTGGCTACACCTTC.

This clone was observed a single time. CDR3 coding DNA: TGTGCCAGCAGATCCCTTGAGTACGCCACTAACTATGGCTACACCTTC. This gives the protein CASRSLEYATNYGYTF. The chain couples TRBV28 to TRBJ1-2, with D uncertain. CDR1 and CDR2 from the germline V gene are MDHEN and SYDVKM. CDR3 size: 16 residues. Trimming removed 6 bases at V and 0 bases at J, with 17 bases between.

The chain joins TRBV9 to TRBJ2-7; D perhaps matches TRBD1 (7 bases). V lost 3 bases to trimming and J lost 3 bases, with 13 bases between them. The CDR3 has 14 amino acids. Germline CDR1 is SGDLS and CDR2 is YYNGEE. This CDR3 reads CASSEQGTGYEQYF. The DNA for the CDR3 is TGTGCCAGCAGCGAACAGGGGACTGGCTACGAGCAGTACTTC.

The chain is built from TRBV14 and TRBJ1-2, with D possibly being TRBD1 (5 bases). CDR3 length: 14 residues. Germline loops: CDR1 SGHDN, CDR2 FVKESK. The V end was cut by 4 bases, the J end by 2 bases, with 11 bases between. The CDR3 region is CASSPAGVNYGYTF. CDR3 DNA sequence: TGTGCCAGCAGCCCGGCGGGGGTGAACTATGGCTACACCTTC.

CDR3: CASSFYGSSYEQYF. In DNA, the CDR3 is TGTGCCAGCAGTTTCTACGGGAGCTCCTACGAGCAGTACTTC. The genes are TRBV27 and TRBJ2-7, with D possibly matching TRBD2 (6 bases). The V gene's germline CDR1 is MNHEY and CDR2 SMNVEV (reference sequence). CDR3 length equals 14 residues. Trimming pared 3 bases from V and 0 bases from J, leaving 9 bases between.

In DNA, the CDR3 is TGTGCCATCGAATCTACCCCATTCACTGAAGCTTTCTTT. This encodes CAIESTPFTEAFF. V is TRBV28 and J is TRBJ1-1, with D unresolved. V was trimmed by 10 bases and J by 4 bases, leaving 16 bases between them. The CDR3 has 13 residues. The germline gives CDR1 MDHEN, CDR2 SYDVKM.